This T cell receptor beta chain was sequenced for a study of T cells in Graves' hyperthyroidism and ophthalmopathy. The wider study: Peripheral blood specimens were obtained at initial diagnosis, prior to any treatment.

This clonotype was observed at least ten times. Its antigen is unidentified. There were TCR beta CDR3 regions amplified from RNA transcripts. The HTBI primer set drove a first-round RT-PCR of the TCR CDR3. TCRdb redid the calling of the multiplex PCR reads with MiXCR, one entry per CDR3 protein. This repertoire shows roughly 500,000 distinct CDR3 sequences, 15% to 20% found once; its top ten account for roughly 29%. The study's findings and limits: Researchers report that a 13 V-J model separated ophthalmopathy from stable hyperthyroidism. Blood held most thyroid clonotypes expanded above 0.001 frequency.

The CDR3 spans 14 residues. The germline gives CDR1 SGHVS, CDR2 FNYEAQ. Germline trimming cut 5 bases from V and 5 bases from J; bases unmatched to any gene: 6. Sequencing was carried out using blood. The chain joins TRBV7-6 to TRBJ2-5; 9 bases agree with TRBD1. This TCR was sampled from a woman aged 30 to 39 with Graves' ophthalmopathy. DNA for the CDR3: TGTGCCAGCAGCCCAGGACAGGGGTTGGAGACCCAGTACTTC. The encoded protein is CASSPGQGLETQYF.